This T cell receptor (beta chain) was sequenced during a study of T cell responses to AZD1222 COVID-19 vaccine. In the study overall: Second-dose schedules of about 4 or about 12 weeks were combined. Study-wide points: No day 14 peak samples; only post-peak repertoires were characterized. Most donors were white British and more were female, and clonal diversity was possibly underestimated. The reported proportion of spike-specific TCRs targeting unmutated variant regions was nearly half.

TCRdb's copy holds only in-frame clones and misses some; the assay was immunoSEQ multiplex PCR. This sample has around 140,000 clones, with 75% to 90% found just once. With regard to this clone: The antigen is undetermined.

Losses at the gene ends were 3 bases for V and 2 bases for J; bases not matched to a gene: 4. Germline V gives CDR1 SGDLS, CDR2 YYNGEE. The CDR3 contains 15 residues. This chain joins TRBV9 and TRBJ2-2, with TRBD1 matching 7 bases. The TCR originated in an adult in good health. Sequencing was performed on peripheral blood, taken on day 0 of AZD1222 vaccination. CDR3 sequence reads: CASSDQGVNTGELFF. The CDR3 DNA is TGTGCCAGCAGCGACCAGGGGGTAAACACCGGGGAGCTGTTTTTT.